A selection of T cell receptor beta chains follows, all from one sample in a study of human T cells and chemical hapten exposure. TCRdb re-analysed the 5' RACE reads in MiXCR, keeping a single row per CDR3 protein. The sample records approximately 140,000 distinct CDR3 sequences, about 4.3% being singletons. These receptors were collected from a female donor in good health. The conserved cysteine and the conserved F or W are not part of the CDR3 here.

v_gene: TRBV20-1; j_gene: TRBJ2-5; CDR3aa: SAREGTEETQY
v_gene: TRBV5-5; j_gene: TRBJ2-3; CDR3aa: ASRGRLAGGPTHTQY
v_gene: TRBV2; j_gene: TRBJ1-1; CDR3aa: ASSEASPGTGSEAF
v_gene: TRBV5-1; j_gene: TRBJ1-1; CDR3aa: ASSLDRTMTEAF
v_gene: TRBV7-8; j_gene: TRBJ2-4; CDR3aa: ASSSGQHLVDIQY
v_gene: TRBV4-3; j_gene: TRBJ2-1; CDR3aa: ASSQDSGGGGGYNEQF
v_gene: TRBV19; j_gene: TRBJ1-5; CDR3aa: ASSRKQGANQPQH
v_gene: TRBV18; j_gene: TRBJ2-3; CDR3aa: ASSPQWGTDTQY
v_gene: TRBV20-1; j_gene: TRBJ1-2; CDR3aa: SASLFMEGYGYT
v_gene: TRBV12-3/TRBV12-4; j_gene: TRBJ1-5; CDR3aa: ASSLGGAVNQPQH
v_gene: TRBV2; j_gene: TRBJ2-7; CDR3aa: ASSGGPGSYLYEQY
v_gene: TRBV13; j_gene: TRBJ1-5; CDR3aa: ASSEGQGLNQPQH
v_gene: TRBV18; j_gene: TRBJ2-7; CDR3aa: ASSPRDFLEQY
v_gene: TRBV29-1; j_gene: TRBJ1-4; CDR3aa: SVDVNEKLF
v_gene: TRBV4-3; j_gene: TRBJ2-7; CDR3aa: ASSTGVDSPFGEQY
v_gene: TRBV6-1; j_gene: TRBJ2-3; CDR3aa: ASSDSSFTTDTQY
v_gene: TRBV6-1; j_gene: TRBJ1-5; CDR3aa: ASSLQGGVSNQPQH
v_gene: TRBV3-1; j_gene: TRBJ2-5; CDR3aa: ASSQETKLAGVHETQY
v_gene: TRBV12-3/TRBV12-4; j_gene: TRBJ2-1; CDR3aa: ASSRTEQF
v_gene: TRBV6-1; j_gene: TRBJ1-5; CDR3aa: ASSEGDRQRTFNQPQH
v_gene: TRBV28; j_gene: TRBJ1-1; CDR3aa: ASSLKRQGKPEAF
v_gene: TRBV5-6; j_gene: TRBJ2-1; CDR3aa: ASSLGPRSSYNEQF
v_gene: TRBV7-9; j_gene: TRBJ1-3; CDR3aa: ASSRSRDRGPFGNTIY
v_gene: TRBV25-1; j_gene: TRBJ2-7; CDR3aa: ASSKTGQLAVEQY
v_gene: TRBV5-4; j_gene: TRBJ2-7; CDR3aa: ASSLTPAPTYEQY
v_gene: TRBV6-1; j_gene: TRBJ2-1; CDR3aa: ASSDGLAGVNEQF
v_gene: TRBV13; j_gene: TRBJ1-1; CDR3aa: ASSRIWGGFGEAF
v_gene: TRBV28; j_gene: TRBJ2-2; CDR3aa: AGKDPGQGLF
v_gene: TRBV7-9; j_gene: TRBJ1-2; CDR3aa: ASSFLVPGNYGYT
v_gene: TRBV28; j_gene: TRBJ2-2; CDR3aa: ASSTGDNTGELF
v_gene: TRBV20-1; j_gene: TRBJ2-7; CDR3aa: SARADLSGGFYEQY
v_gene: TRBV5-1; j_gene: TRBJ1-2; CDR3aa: ASSLDNSAWSYGYT
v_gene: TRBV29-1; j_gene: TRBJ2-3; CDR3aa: SAIGVAGDFTDTQY
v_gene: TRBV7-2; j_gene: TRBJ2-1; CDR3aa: ASSAGLETYNEQF
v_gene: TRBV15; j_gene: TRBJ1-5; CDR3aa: ATSREGGSNQPQH
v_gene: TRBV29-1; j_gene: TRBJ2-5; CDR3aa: SVVRGNQETQY
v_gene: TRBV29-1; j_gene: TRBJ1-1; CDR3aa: SAVVTEAF
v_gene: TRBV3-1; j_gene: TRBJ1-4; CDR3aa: ASSQRTGLAEKLF
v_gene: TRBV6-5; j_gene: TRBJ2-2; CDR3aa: ASTDDTGELF
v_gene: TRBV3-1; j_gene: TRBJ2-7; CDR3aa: ASSQDGLGPLGNEQY
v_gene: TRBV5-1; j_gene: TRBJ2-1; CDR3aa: ASSFTGTSGGIYNEQF
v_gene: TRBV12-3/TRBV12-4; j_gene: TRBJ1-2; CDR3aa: ASSFGGIFNYGYT
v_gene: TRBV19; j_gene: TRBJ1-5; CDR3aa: ASSSPWAQPQH
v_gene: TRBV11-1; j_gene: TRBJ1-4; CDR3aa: ASSPRGTYGKLF
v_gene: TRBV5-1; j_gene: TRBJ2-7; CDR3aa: ASSLAPEGLGEQY
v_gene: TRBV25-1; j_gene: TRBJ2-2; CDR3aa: ASSGRAGTGELF
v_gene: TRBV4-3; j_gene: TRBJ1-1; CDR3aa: ASSQGANSEAF
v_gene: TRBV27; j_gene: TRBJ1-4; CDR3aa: ASSQRRGPNEKLF